The table lists the clone carrying this TCR beta chain with many counts. The antigen remains undetermined. A second roughly 6 to 12 cycle PCR used barcoded and J-beta primers. TCRdb re-called the 5' RACE reads with MiXCR, one entry per CDR3 protein. The table records about 800,000 distinct CDR3 sequences, just under 25% of them present only once. The sample is drawn from a study of blood T cells in healthy people across ages. Study findings and constraints: Strong correlation linked observed beta diversity and percent naive T cells. Considered underestimates were the diversity estimates obtained from one million T cells.

Trimming took off 0 bases at V and 2 bases at J, with 8 bases between the two ends. The CDR3 is made up of 15 amino acids. Germline V lookup: CDR1 LGHNA, CDR2 YSLEER. The data also belong to a second study, concerning T cells of mothers and their children.

The sequence came from a boy aged 5-17 years in good health. Sequenced material: blood. This chain joins TRBV4-3 and TRBJ1-3; possibly TRBD1 for D (5 bases). Here the CDR3 reads CASSQDRGAGNTIYF. The CDR3 region has the DNA TGCGCCAGCAGCCAAGATCGAGGGGCTGGAAACACCATATATTTT.